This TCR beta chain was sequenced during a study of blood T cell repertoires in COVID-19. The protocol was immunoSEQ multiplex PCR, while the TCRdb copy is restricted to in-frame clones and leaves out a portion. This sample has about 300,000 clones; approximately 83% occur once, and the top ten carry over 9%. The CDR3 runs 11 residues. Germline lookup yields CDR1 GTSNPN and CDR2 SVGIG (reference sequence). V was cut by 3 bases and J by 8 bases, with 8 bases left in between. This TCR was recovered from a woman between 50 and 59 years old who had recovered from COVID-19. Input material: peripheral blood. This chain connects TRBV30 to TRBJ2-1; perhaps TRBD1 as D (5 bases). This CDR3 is CAWRGQHEQFF. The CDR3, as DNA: TGTGCCTGGAGGGGGCAGCATGAGCAGTTCTTC.